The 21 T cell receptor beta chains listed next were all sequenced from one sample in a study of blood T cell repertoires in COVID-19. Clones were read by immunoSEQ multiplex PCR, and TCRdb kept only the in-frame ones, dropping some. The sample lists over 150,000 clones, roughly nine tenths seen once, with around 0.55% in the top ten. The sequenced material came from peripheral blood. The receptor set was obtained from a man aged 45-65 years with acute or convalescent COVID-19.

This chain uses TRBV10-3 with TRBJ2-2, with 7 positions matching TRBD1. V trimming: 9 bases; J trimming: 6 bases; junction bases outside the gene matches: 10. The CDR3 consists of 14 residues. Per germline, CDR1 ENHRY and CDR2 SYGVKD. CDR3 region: CAILDRVLSGELFF. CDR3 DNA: TGTGCCATTCTCGACAGGGTTTTATCCGGGGAGCTGTTTTTT.

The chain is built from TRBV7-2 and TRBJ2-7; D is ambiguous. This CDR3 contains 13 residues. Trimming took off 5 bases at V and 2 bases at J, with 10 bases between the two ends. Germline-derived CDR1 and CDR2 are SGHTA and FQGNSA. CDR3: CASSRQEAYEQYF. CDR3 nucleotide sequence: TGTGCCAGCAGCCGTCAGGAAGCCTACGAGCAGTACTTC.

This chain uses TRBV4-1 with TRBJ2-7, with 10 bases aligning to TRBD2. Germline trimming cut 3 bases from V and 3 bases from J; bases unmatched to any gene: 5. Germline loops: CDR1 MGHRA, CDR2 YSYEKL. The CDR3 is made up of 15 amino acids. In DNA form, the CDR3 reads TGCGCCAGCAGCCAGCTAGCGGGAGTACACTACGAGCAGTACTTC. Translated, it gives CASSQLAGVHYEQYF.

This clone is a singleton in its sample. The DNA of the CDR3 is TGTGCCAGCAGCGTTCGGACTAGCGGGACCACACGAGCTGCCGGGGAGCTGTTTTTT. Translating gives CASSVRTSGTTRAAGELFF. The rearrangement links TRBV9 to TRBJ2-2, with 12 bases identical to TRBD2. The germline gives CDR1 SGDLS, CDR2 YYNGEE. V gave up 2 bases and J gave up 6 bases; unmatched junction bases: 14. The CDR3 is 19 amino acids.

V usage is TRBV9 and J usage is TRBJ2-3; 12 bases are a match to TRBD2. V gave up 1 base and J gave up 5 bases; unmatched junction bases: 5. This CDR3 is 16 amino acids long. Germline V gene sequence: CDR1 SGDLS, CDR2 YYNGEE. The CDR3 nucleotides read TGTGCCAGCAGCGTATCCCCGACTAGCGGGGGAGATACGCAGTATTTT. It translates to CASSVSPTSGGDTQYF.

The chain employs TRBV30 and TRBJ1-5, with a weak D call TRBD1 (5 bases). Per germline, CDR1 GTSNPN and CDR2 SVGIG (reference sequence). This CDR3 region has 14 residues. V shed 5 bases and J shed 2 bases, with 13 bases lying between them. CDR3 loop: CAWAFDSRNQPQHF. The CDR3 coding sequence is TGTGCCTGGGCGTTTGACAGTCGCAATCAGCCCCAGCATTTT.

CDR3 sequence reads: CASSLNTPRQRYNQPQHF. The CDR3 nucleotides read TGTGCCAGCAGCCTTAACACTCCCCGACAACGTTACAATCAGCCCCAGCATTTT. The rearrangement uses TRBV5-8 and TRBJ1-5; no clear D. V gave up 4 bases and J gave up 3 bases, with 23 bases separating them. This CDR3 has 18 residues. Per the germline V gene, CDR1 is SGHTS and CDR2 is YDEGEE.

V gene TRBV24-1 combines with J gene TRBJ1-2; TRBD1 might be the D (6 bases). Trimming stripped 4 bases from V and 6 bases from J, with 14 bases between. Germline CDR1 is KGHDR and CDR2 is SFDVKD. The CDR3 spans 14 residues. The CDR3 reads CATSEKQGINGYTF. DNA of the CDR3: TGTGCCACCAGTGAAAAACAGGGAATAAATGGCTACACCTTC.

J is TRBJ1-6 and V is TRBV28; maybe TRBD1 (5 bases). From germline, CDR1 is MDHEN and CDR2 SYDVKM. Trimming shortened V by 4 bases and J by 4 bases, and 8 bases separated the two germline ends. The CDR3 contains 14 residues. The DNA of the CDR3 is TGTGCCAGCAGTTCAAGGGGTTATAATTCACCCCTCCACTTT. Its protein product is CASSSRGYNSPLHF.

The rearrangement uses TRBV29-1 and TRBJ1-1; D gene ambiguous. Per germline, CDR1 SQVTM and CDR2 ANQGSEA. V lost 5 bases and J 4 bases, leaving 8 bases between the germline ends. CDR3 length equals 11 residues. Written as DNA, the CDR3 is TGCAGCGTTTCATATAGCACTGAAGCTTTCTTT. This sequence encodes CSVSYSTEAFF.

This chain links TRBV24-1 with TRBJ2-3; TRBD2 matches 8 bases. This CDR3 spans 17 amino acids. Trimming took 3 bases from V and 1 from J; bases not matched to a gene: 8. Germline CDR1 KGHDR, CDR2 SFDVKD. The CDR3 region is CATSDLPRGGGTDTQYF. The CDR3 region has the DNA TGTGCCACCAGTGATCTCCCCCGGGGGGGAGGCACAGATACGCAGTATTTT.

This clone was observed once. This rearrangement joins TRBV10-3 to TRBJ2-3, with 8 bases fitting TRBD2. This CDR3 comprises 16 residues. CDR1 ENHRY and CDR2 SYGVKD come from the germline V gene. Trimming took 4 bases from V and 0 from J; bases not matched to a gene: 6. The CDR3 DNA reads TGTGCCATCAGTGGCACGACTAGCGATAGCACAGATACGCAGTATTTT. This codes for CAISGTTSDSTDTQYF.

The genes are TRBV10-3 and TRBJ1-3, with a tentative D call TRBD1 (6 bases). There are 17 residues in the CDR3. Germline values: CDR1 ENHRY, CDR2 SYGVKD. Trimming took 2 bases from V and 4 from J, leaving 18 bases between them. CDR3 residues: CAISEGGSRGSGNTIYF. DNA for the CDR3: TGTGCCATCAGTGAGGGCGGGAGCAGGGGTTCAGGAAACACCATATATTTT.

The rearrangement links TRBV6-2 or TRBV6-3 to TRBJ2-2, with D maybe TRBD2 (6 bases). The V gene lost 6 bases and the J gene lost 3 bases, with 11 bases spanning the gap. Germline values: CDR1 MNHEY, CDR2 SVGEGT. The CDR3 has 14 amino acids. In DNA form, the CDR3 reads TGTGCCAGCAGCACCGGGAGCTACACCGGGGAGCTGTTTTTT. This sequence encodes CASSTGSYTGELFF.

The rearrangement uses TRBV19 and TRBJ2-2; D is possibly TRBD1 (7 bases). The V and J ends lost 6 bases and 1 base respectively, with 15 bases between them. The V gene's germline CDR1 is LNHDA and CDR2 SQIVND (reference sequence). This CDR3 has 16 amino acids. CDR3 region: CASRKGGQKNTGELFF. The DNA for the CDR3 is TGTGCCAGTAGGAAGGGGGGACAGAAGAACACCGGGGAGCTGTTTTTT.

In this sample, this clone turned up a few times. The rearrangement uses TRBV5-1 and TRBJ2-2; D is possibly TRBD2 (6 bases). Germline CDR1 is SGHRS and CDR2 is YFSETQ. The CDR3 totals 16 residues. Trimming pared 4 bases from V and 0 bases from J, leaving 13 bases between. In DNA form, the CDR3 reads TGCGCCAGCAGCCGGGACGGGGGATCGAACACCGGGGAGCTGTTTTTT. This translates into CASSRDGGSNTGELFF.

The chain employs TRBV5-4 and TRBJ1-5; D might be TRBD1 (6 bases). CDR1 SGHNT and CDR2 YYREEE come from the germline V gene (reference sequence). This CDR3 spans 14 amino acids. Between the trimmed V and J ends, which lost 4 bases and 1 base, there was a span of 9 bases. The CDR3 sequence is CASSADRSNQPQHF. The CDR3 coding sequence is TGTGCCAGCAGCGCGGACAGAAGCAATCAGCCCCAGCATTTT.

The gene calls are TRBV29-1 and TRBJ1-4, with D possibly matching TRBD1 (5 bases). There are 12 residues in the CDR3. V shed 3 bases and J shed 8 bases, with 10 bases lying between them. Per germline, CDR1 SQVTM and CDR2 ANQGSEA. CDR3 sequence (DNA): TGCAGCGTTGACGGGGGTGGCGAAAAACTGTTTTTT. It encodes CSVDGGGEKLFF.

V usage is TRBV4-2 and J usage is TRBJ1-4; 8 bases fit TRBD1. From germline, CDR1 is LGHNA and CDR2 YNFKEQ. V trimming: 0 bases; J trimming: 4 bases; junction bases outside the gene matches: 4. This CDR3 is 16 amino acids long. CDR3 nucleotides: TGTGCCAGCAGCCAAGATCGTACAGGGGGTAATGAAAAACTGTTTTTT. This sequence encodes CASSQDRTGGNEKLFF.

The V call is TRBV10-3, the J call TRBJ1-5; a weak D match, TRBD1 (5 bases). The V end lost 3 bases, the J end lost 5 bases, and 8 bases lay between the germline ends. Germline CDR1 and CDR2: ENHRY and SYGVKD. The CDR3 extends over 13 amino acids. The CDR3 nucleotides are TGTGCCATCAGTGACAGGGATGATCAGCCCCAGCATTTT. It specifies CAISDRDDQPQHF.

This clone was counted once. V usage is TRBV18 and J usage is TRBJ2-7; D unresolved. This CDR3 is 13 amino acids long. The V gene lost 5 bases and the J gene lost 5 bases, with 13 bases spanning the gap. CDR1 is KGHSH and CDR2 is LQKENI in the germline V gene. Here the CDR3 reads CASSARLTDEQYV. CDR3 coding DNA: TGTGCCAGCTCAGCACGTCTCACAGACGAGCAGTACGTC.